This TCR beta chain stems from a study of blood T cell repertoires in COVID-19. For the study at large: T cells, B-cell-depleted T cells, or PBMCs provided the cDNA or gDNA that served as material.

The CDR3 spans 16 residues. With 4 bases removed from V and 4 bases from J, the gap between germline ends came to 20 bases. CDR1 SGHDN and CDR2 FVKESK come from the germline V gene. How the authors handled the data: Reference gene primers were amplified, and this amplification served to estimate nucleated cell counts. The data were produced by immunoSEQ multiplex PCR, yet TCRdb's version contains in-frame clones alone and is incomplete. That table supplies the V and J calls and clone size; D and trimming were determined from the DNA. Among about 83,000 clones listed, around 90% were seen once. The clonotype comes from a woman of 80 years or more with active or convalescent COVID-19. V gene TRBV14 combines with J gene TRBJ2-7; D is ambiguous. The sample taken for sequencing was peripheral blood. The CDR3 reads CASSPGVIVSHYEQYF. In nucleotides, the CDR3 is TGTGCCAGCAGCCCCGGTGTGATAGTGTCCCATTACGAGCAGTACTTC.